The clone carrying this T cell receptor beta chain was seen only once. Antigen unknown. TCRdb keeps only in-frame clones here, not all; method: immunoSEQ multiplex PCR. The sample consists of approximately 35,000 clones, about nine tenths of them appearing once. These data come from a study of T cells in localized non-small cell lung cancer. The CDR3 is 15 residues long. Germline CDR1 and CDR2: MNHNS and SASEGT. Trimming shortened V by 6 bases and J by 2 bases, and 13 bases separated the two germline ends. Broader study findings: Tumor trailed uninvolved adjacent lung in T cell clonality, which peaked there. Sequencing was limited to one tumor region, leaving the possibility of heterogeneity open.

Sequenced material: peripheral blood, taken before any cancer treatment. The genes are TRBV6-1 and TRBJ1-4; perhaps TRBD1 as D (5 bases). The source of this sequence is a man between 40 and 69 years old with stage I lung adenocarcinoma. For the CDR3, the DNA is TGTGCCAGCAGCGGGGGGTGGACTACTAATGAAAAACTGTTTTTT. It yields the protein CASSGGWTTNEKLFF.